The 9 T cell receptor beta chains in this list originate from one sample, sequenced in a study of early T cells in non-severe SARS-CoV-2 infection (dated by TCRdb to 2020 to 2022). Library preparation was by 5' RACE. Reads for this sample came from a NextSeq 500. TCRdb cleaned the public reads at Q25 with fastp, built clones with MiXCR and kept in-frame beta chains. CDR3 protein sequences are deduplicated, and each keeps its most common genes and DNA. This sample is represented by some 40,000 distinct CDR3 sequences; 5.5% to 7% of them were singletons. The leading ten clones occupy about 4.2% of the sample. The sequences come from whole blood, collected at baseline. The source of these receptors is an adult who was a healthcare worker with PCR-confirmed SARS-CoV-2 infection or an uninfected control (not recorded which).

This clonotype appeared many times. CDR3 DNA sequence: TGTGCCAGCAGCGTAGGAGGGGGAGGCGTTGGCTACACCTTC. This encodes CASSVGGGGVGYTF. V and J are TRBV7-3 and TRBJ1-2; tentatively, D is TRBD1 (6 bases). Per the germline V gene, CDR1 is SGHTA and CDR2 is FQGTGA. The V end was cut by 5 bases, the J end by 7 bases, with 17 bases between. CDR3 length equals 14 residues.

This clonotype was observed a handful of times. This chain connects TRBV15 to TRBJ2-7, with 7 bases identical to TRBD1. Germline CDR1 LNHNV, CDR2 YYDKDF (reference sequence). CDR3 length equals 13 residues. The V and J ends lost 3 bases and 5 bases, in that order; junction bases with no gene match: 4. CDR3 nucleotide sequence: TGTGCCACCAGCAGTACAGGGGTCAACGAGCAGTACTTC. It specifies CATSSTGVNEQYF.

This clonotype occurred many times. The rearrangement uses TRBV12-3 or TRBV12-4 and TRBJ2-2; 12 nucleotides agree with TRBD2. CDR3 length: 17 residues. V lost 7 bases to trimming and J lost 4 bases; unmatched junction nucleotides: 10. This CDR3 is CASIIGLAGSSTGELFF. CDR3 coding DNA: TGTGCCAGCATCATTGGACTAGCGGGGTCGAGCACCGGGGAGCTGTTTTTT.

Worth noting for this clonotype: A much larger clone sits a single nucleotide away, making a read error possible. V and J are TRBV27 and TRBJ2-5; 8 bases map to TRBD1. This CDR3 region has 15 residues. In germline, CDR1 is MNHEY, CDR2 SMNVEV (reference sequence). The CDR3 sequence is CASSVDREVLENQYF. CDR3 nucleotides: TGTGCCAGCAGTGTGGACAGGGAAGTTTTGGAGAACCAGTACTTC.

The chain recombines TRBV7-6 with TRBJ2-7; 9 bases match TRBD2. The V segment lost 5 bases and the J segment 5 bases; nucleotides outside the gene matches: 10. CDR3 length equals 15 residues. The germline gives CDR1 SGHVS, CDR2 FNYEAQ. The CDR3 DNA sequence: TGTGCCAGCAGCCCCTTAGCGGGAGTGAGAGACGAGCAGTACTTC. Translated: CASSPLAGVRDEQYF. Complete variable domain (other parts from reference TRBV7-6 and TRBJ2-7): GAGVSQSPRYKVTKRGQDVALRCDPISGHVSLYWYRQALGQGPEFLTYFNYEAQQDKSGLPNDRFSAERPEGSISTLTIQRTEQRDSAMYRCASSPLAGVRDEQYFGPGTRLTVT.

This clonotype was found many times. V and J are TRBV12-3 or TRBV12-4 and TRBJ1-3; D unclear. The CDR3 spans 18 residues. Deletions cut 5 bases from V and 1 base from J, with 21 bases between. The CDR3 nucleotides read TGTGCCAGCAGTCCACTCGGTTGGACTGATACATCTGGAAACACCATATATTTT. Protein product: CASSPLGWTDTSGNTIYF.

This clonotype was detected a few times. The chain combines TRBV24-1 with TRBJ2-3; 9 bases align to TRBD1. Germline lookup yields CDR1 KGHDR and CDR2 SFDVKD. V trimming: 2 bases; J trimming: 0 bases; junction bases outside the gene matches: 11. This CDR3 region has 19 residues. The chain's CDR3 is CATSDSRTGALSSTDTQYF. DNA of the CDR3: TGTGCCACCAGTGATTCTAGGACAGGGGCGCTATCTAGCACAGATACGCAGTATTTT.

In this sample, this clonotype turned up many times. The rearrangement links TRBV6-5 to TRBJ1-3; D is ambiguous. Germline loops: CDR1 MNHEY, CDR2 SVGAGI. The length of the CDR3 is 13 residues. The V end was cut by 6 bases, the J end by 0 bases, with 6 bases between. CDR3 in amino acids: CASRQNSGNTIYF. The CDR3 nucleotides are TGTGCCAGCAGACAAAACTCTGGAAACACCATATATTTT.

This clonotype occurred many times. This sequence joins TRBV7-3 and TRBJ2-2; TRBD2 aligns across 11 bases. The CDR3 runs to 15 residues. The ends lost 5 bases at V and 3 bases at J; junction bases unmatched: 2. CDR1 is SGHTA, CDR2 FQGTGA, per germline. CDR3 sequence: CASSQTSGDTGELFF. DNA of the CDR3: TGTGCCAGCAGCCAGACTAGCGGGGACACCGGGGAGCTGTTTTTT.